Presented here are 5 T cell receptor beta chains from one specimen sequenced in a study of CD8+ T cells in alopecia areata. Sample treatment: oral pan-JAK inhibitor, 5-10 mg twice daily. In each case, RNA was isolated and then reverse transcribed into cDNA as the sequencing template. Measured with immunoSEQ multiplex PCR; TCRdb has only the in-frame clones, and not every one. Of 95,000 to 100,000 clones in the sample, under 70% were seen once. The material sequenced was CD8+ T cells sorted from blood, taken at week 4, from a patient treated with tofacitinib. These receptors came from a human donor with alopecia areata.

In nucleotides, the CDR3 is TGCGCCAGCAGCGACCTAACAGGGACTCACACTGAAGCTTTCTTT. Translating it yields CASSDLTGTHTEAFF. The gene calls are TRBV5-1 and TRBJ1-1; D is possibly TRBD1 (6 bases). Germline-derived CDR1 and CDR2 are SGHRS and YFSETQ. This CDR3 is 15 amino acids long. Trimming removed 4 bases at V and 3 bases at J, with 16 bases between.

The gene calls are TRBV30 and TRBJ1-2; D is unclear. The CDR3 totals 11 residues. Germline loops: CDR1 GTSNPN, CDR2 SVGIG (reference sequence). V lost 4 bases and J 7 bases, leaving 10 bases between the germline ends. The CDR3 DNA reads as TGTGCCTGGAAACGGGGAGGTGGCTACACCTTC. This gives the protein CAWKRGGGYTF.

The rearrangement links TRBV5-1 to TRBJ2-5; D possibly corresponds to TRBD1 (6 bases). Trimming shortened V by 8 bases and J by 3 bases, and 17 bases separated the two germline ends. The CDR3 consists of 14 residues. Per the germline V gene, CDR1 is SGHRS and CDR2 is YFSETQ. The CDR3 nucleotides read TGCGCCAGGGAGGAACAGGGCAGAGAAGAGACCCAGTACTTC. Its protein is CAREEQGREETQYF.

The rearrangement links TRBV7-2 to TRBJ1-6; D remains ambiguous. The CDR3 runs 14 residues. The germline gives CDR1 SGHTA, CDR2 FQGNSA. V was cut by 2 bases and J by 10 bases, with 12 bases left in between. CDR3 in DNA: TGTGCCAGCAGCTTACTAGGGAGAGAGTCACCCCTCCACTTT. Its protein is CASSLLGRESPLHF.

The chain combines TRBV5-1 with TRBJ1-2, with D perhaps matching TRBD1 (6 bases). Germline values: CDR1 SGHRS, CDR2 YFSETQ. There are 15 residues in the CDR3. V was shortened by 4 bases and J by 7 bases, with 20 bases between the two germline ends. CDR3 loop: CASSPLDWTDSGYTF. In nucleotides, the CDR3 is TGCGCCAGCAGCCCCTTGGATTGGACAGACTCTGGCTACACCTTC.